The next 17 T cell receptor beta chains were all read from a single sample in a study of early T cells in non-severe SARS-CoV-2 infection (dated by TCRdb to the early 2020s). The library was built by means of 5' RACE. The sequencer listed for this sample is NextSeq 500. The public reads were run again by TCRdb, first through fastp at Q25 and then through MiXCR, and only productive beta chains were kept. Every entry covers one CDR3 protein and lists the most common genes and DNA from its rows. Within this sample are some 60,000 distinct CDR3 sequences, with roughly a tenth of them counted one time only. About 1.2% of the sample comes from the top ten. The sequencing sample was made of whole blood. The receptors shown here come from an adult who was a healthcare worker with PCR-confirmed SARS-CoV-2 infection or an uninfected control (not recorded which).

This clonotype was detected a few times. The CDR3 DNA reads TGCAGTGCCAGGGGACATGTCTCCACAGATACGCAGTATTTT. It yields the protein CSARGHVSTDTQYF. The V and J genes are TRBV20-1 and TRBJ2-3; perhaps TRBD1 as D (6 bases). Per the germline V gene, CDR1 is DFQATT and CDR2 is SNEGSKA (reference sequence). V was shortened by 6 bases and J by 2 bases, with 15 bases between the two germline ends. The CDR3 is made up of 14 amino acids.

This clonotype was observed many times. V is TRBV12-3 or TRBV12-4 and J is TRBJ1-2; D may be TRBD1 (6 bases). The CDR3 is 13 amino acids. Trimming shortened V by 5 bases and J by 5 bases, and 12 bases separated the two germline ends. The DNA of the CDR3 is TGTGCCAGCAGTCCCGCCGGACAGTATGGCTACACCTTC. It yields the protein CASSPAGQYGYTF.

This clonotype was recorded at least ten times. The chain joins TRBV12-3 or TRBV12-4 to TRBJ2-7; D is possibly TRBD1 or TRBD2 (5 bases each). Trimming left V 5 bases short and J 3 bases short, with 8 bases between. The CDR3 has 12 amino acids. The CDR3 DNA is TGTGCCAGCAGTAGGGACGGCTACGAGCAGTACGTC. It codes for CASSRDGYEQYV.

The chain recombines TRBV9 with TRBJ1-1; TRBD1 agrees at 8 bases. There are 14 residues in the CDR3. V shed 3 bases and J 6 bases; nucleotides not matched to a gene: 7. CDR1 is SGDLS and CDR2 is YYNGEE in the germline V gene. For the CDR3, the DNA is TGTGCCAGCAGCGGAGGGACAGGAGGTGCTGAAGCTTTCTTT. Translating it yields CASSGGTGGAEAFF.

The chain has TRBV19 and TRBJ2-6, with a tentative D call TRBD2 (5 bases). Trimming pared 3 bases from V and 1 base from J, leaving 13 bases between. Germline V gives CDR1 LNHDA, CDR2 SQIVND (reference sequence). The CDR3 is 17 residues long. CDR3 loop: CASSIGSGVSGANVLTF. The CDR3 region has the DNA TGTGCCAGTAGTATCGGAAGCGGCGTATCTGGGGCCAACGTCCTGACTTTC.

This clonotype has more than one count but fewer than ten. V gene TRBV12-5 combines with J gene TRBJ2-3, with 12 positions matching TRBD2. Losses at the gene ends were 0 bases for V and 6 bases for J; bases not matched to a gene: 13. Per the germline V gene, CDR1 is LGHNT and CDR2 is FRNRAP. The CDR3 length is 19 residues. Written as DNA, the CDR3 is TGTGCTAGTGGTTTGGTTCGTCTGGGGTGGACTAGCGGGGCCGATACGCAGTATTTT. Its protein is CASGLVRLGWTSGADTQYF.

This chain links TRBV30 with TRBJ2-3, with a tentative D call TRBD1 (5 bases). The germline V gene encodes CDR1 GTSNPN and CDR2 SVGIG (reference sequence). V was shortened by 0 bases and J by 5 bases, with 6 bases between the two germline ends. The CDR3 runs to 12 residues. The DNA for the CDR3 is TGTGCCTGGAGTGTAGGGGTAGATACGCAGTATTTT. It yields the protein CAWSVGVDTQYF.

This clonotype was observed once. J is TRBJ2-1 and V is TRBV19, with TRBD1 matching over 9 bases. Germline-derived CDR1 and CDR2 are LNHDA and SQIVND (reference sequence). With V trimmed by 3 bases and J by 10 bases, 13 bases remained unmatched. This CDR3 comprises 16 residues. The CDR3 loop is CASSILGQGPRREQFF. CDR3 DNA sequence: TGTGCCAGTAGTATCCTGGGACAGGGCCCCCGACGGGAGCAGTTCTTC.

This clonotype has a count of ten or more. V gene TRBV5-1 combines with J gene TRBJ2-7; D uncertain. Trimming took 0 bases from V and 3 from J, leaving 7 bases between them. Germline-derived CDR1 and CDR2 are SGHRS and YFSETQ. CDR3 length: 13 residues. The CDR3 loop reads CASSLVTSYEQYV. The CDR3 nucleotides are TGCGCCAGCAGCTTGGTAACAAGCTACGAGCAGTACGTC.

This clonotype was detected ten times or more. The CDR3 coding sequence is TGTGCCAGCAGTTTCCCGGGACACCGGCTAGACGCCGATAGCTCCTACGAGCAGTACGTC. Its protein is CASSFPGHRLDADSSYEQYV. This chain joins TRBV12-3 or TRBV12-4 and TRBJ2-7, with D possibly being TRBD1 (6 bases). Trimming stripped 3 bases from V and 0 bases from J, with 27 bases between. The CDR3 runs 20 residues.

This clonotype was seen a handful of times. The chain has TRBV20-1 and TRBJ1-1, with D perhaps matching TRBD1 (6 bases). The germline CDR1 and CDR2 sequences are DFQATT and SNEGSKA (reference sequence). Trimming left V 3 bases short and J 4 bases short, with 12 bases between. The CDR3 contains 13 residues. The CDR3 protein is CSARRTGITEAFF. The CDR3 DNA reads as TGCAGTGCTAGGAGAACAGGGATCACTGAAGCTTTCTTT.

This clonotype was seen a handful of times. J is TRBJ2-1 and V is TRBV6-1; D may be TRBD2 (6 bases). The V gene's germline CDR1 is MNHNS and CDR2 SASEGT. The CDR3 consists of 14 residues. Trimming took 8 bases from V and 0 from J, leaving 11 bases between them. The CDR3 sequence is CASGDSSSYNEQFF. CDR3 in DNA: TGTGCCAGCGGGGACTCGAGCTCCTACAATGAGCAGTTCTTC.

The V gene is TRBV5-1, the J gene TRBJ1-1, with 7 bases matching TRBD1. V shed 2 bases, J shed 9 bases, and the junction held 4 bases outside the gene matches. The CDR3 covers 12 residues. The germline V gene encodes CDR1 SGHRS and CDR2 YFSETQ. CDR3 sequence: CASSFPTGQAFF. DNA of the CDR3: TGCGCCAGCAGCTTCCCGACAGGGCAAGCTTTCTTT. The complete variable domain, with remaining parts taken from reference TRBV5-1 and TRBJ1-1, reads KAGVTQTPRYLIKTRGQQVTLSCSPISGHRSVSWYQQTPGQGLQFLFEYFSETQRNKGNFPGRFSGRQFSNSRSEMNVSTLELGDSALYLCASSFPTGQAFFGQGTRLTVV.

Only a few counts were recorded for this clonotype. V and J are TRBV27 and TRBJ1-1; a weak D match, TRBD1 (6 bases). This CDR3 comprises 16 residues. Trimming cost V 5 bases and J 4 bases, with 20 bases left between them. Germline V gene data show CDR1 as MNHEY and CDR2 as SMNVEV (reference sequence). The CDR3, as DNA: TGTGCCAGCAGTGGGCAACAGGGATGGGGGGGCACTGAAGCTTTCTTT. This codes for CASSGQQGWGGTEAFF.

The chain has TRBV20-1 and TRBJ2-3, with 9 nucleotides matching TRBD2. Germline V gene data show CDR1 as DFQATT and CDR2 as SNEGSKA (reference sequence). The trim removed 3 bases at V and 6 bases at J, leaving 7 bases unmatched. The CDR3 contains 14 residues. The CDR3: CSASGGGAADTQYF. The CDR3, as DNA: TGCAGTGCTAGTGGCGGGGGGGCAGCGGATACGCAGTATTTT.

This chain joins TRBV6-6 and TRBJ1-1, with 10 bases lining up with TRBD1. Germline V lookup: CDR1 MNHNY, CDR2 SVGAGI (reference sequence). This CDR3 has 15 amino acids. V trimming: 5 bases; J trimming: 5 bases; junction bases outside the gene matches: 8. The CDR3 protein is CASSRQGAGGTEAFF. The CDR3 DNA is TGTGCCAGCAGTAGACAGGGGGCGGGGGGGACTGAAGCTTTCTTT.

This clonotype has only a few counts. This chain links TRBV5-1 with TRBJ2-2; possibly TRBD2 for D (6 bases). Per the germline V gene, CDR1 is SGHRS and CDR2 is YFSETQ. The CDR3 runs to 16 residues. With 2 bases removed from V and 0 bases from J, the gap between germline ends came to 11 bases. In DNA, the CDR3 is TGCGCCAGCAGCTTCTCGGGACTGACGAACACCGGGGAGCTGTTTTTT. This sequence encodes CASSFSGLTNTGELFF.